This T cell receptor (beta chain) was profiled in a study of OX40 agonist ivuxolimab in advanced cancers. Looking at the study overall: Ivuxolimab, which targeted the costimulatory receptor OX40 (CD134), was an agonistic, fully human IgG2 monoclonal antibody. Partial responses occurred in three dose-escalation patients, of whom one had hepatocellular carcinoma and two had cutaneous melanoma. The monotherapy dose-escalation portion (N ≈ 50 patients) of the phase I ivuxolimab trial is reported in the paper. Among the roughly 50 dose-escalation patients, about 20 had hepatocellular carcinoma, 15 melanoma, 9 renal cell carcinoma and 9 head and neck cancer. In the dose-escalation cohort, approximately 80% of patients were male, and the mean age was roughly 60 years with a range of roughly 20 to 79. Intravenous ivuxolimab was administered to patients every 2 weeks at six dose levels: 0.01, 0.1, 0.3, 1.5, 3 and 10 mg/kg. Peripheral TCRbeta sequencing aimed to test whether ivuxolimab altered TCR sequence diversity and caused clonal T-cell expansion. Patients were allowed to have had prior anti-PD-1, anti-PD-L1 or anti-CTLA-4 therapy, and around 40% of the dose-escalation patients had previously received checkpoint inhibitors. Beyond this particular receptor, the publication reports: Low levels of normalized T-cell clonal expansion were also seen in some patients who did not respond. In partial responders in the 0.1-3.0 mg/kg groups, normalized peripheral clonal expansion was found to be among the lowest, especially among CD8+ T cells. At doses of 0.1 to 3.0 mg/kg, clonal expansion of both CD4+ and CD8+ blood T cells was observed from baseline to week 6. On average, CD8+ T cells showed more expanded clones than CD4+ T cells after ivuxolimab. The antigen specificity of the clonally expanded peripheral T cells was not determined.

Concerning this clone itself: Its antigen remains undetermined. No quality values exist for individual bases; no much larger clone is one base distant.

The trial excluded patients who had a history of autoimmune disease or who were on systemic immunosuppression. Peripheral blood for TCR sequencing was collected from all dose cohorts at baseline, on cycle 4 day 1, and on cycle 7 day 1. Samples were obtained from an open-label, multicenter, first-in-human phase I dose-escalation trial of ivuxolimab. The trial enrolled adults with locally advanced or metastatic head and neck squamous cell, hepatocellular, melanoma or renal cell carcinoma. CD4+ and CD8+ T cells were sorted separately from peripheral blood before TCR sequencing. Genomic DNA was isolated from the sorted cells so that the TCRbeta CDR3 region could be sequenced. TCRbeta CDR3 regions were sequenced using the immunoSEQ Assay. What TCRdb holds here is the immuneACCESS table cut down to in-frame rearrangements. Part of the clones is not present; checked against another copy, under half of the missing clones reflect an unresolved V gene, and the others are unexplained. This sample is represented by tens of thousands of clones; approximately 92% of them were singletons. The ten largest clones represent around 10% of the sample.

As encoded in the germline V gene (reference sequence), CDR1 is MNHEY while CDR2 is SMNVEV. V is pruned by 2 bases and J by 4 bases, leaving 10 bases of the junction without a gene match. The CDR3 contains 17 residues, cysteine and phenylalanine counted. The CDR3 DNA has 51 bases and is translated from base 1. Sequences were derived from CD4+ or CD8+ T cells sorted from blood, sampled in a trial of the OX40 agonist ivuxolimab. The rearrangement combines TRBV27 with TRBJ1-1, with 10 middle bases fitting TRBD1. This TCR came from an adult with an advanced solid tumor such as melanoma, head and neck, liver or kidney cancer. The bases are TGTGCCAGCAGTTTAGATGTGACAGGGGGCTTGAGCACTGAAGCTTTCTTT. This gives the protein CASSLDVTGGLSTEAFF.